This T cell receptor (beta chain) was captured in a study of cytomegalovirus exposure and HLA in healthy donors. Study overall: The approximately 120 million unique TCR beta sequences, from roughly 170 million T cells, were found by an earlier analysis. For the roughly 390 genotyped donors, 81% fell within the Caucasian-associated ancestry cluster.

Study outcomes and limitations: Investigators reported 150 to 200 TCR beta chains as tied to cytomegalovirus.

Primers for the PCR totalled 60 Vbeta and 13 Jbeta. This table comes from immunoSEQ multiplex PCR, and its TCRdb copy is limited to in-frame clones, with some not included. There are some 170,000 clones in the sample; 70% to 90% occur only once, and about 2.1% lies in the top ten. About this clone itself: Antigen specificity is unknown.

This TCR was sampled from a woman aged 18-35 years in good health and CMV-seronegative. Material for sequencing was PBMCs.

The CDR3 bases are TGTGCCAGCAGCTTAGTTGCTAGCGGCGACTACGAGCAGTACTTC. Translating gives CASSLVASGDYEQYF. This chain joins TRBV7-2 and TRBJ2-7, with 7 bases that match TRBD2. Per germline, CDR1 SGHTA and CDR2 FQGNSA. The V and J ends lost 1 base and 3 bases, in that order; junction bases with no gene match: 6. There are 15 residues in the CDR3.